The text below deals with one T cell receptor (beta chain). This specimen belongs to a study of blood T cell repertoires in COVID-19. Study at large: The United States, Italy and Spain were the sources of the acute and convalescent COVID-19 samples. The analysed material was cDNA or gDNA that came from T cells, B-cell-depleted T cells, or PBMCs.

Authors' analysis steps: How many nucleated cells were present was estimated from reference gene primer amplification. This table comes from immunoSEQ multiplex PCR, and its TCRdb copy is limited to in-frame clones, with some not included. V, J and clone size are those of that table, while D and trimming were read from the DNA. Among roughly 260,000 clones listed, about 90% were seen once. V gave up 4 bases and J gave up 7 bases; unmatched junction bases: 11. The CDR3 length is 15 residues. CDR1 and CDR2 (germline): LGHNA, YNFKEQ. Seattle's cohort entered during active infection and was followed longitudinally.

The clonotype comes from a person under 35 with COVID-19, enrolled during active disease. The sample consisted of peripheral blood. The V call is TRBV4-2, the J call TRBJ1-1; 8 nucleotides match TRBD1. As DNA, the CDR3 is TGTGCCAGCAGCCGCTTTACCGGGACAGGCGTTGAAGCTTTCTTT. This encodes CASSRFTGTGVEAFF.